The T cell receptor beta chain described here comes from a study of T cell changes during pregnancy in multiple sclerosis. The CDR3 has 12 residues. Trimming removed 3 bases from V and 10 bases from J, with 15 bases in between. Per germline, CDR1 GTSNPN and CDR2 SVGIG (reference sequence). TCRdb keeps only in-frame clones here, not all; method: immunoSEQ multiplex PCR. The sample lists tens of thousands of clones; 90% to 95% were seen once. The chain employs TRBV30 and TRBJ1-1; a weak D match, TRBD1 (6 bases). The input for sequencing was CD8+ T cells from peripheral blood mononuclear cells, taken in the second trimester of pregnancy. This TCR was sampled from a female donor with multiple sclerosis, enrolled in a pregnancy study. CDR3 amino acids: CAWSQEGVRAFF. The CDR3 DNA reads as TGTGCCTGGAGCCAAGAGGGGGTCAGAGCTTTCTTT.